Each of the 14 T cell receptor beta chains below was sequenced from the same sample in a study of CD8+ T cells in alopecia areata. Pooled cells of cutaneous lymph node origin were sorted on CD4, CD8alpha, NKG2D, NKG2ACE and other markers. It was cDNA, reverse transcribed from extracted RNA, that served as the sequencing template. Method: immunoSEQ multiplex PCR; TCRdb's copy keeps in-frame clones and lacks some. Observed are about 300,000 clones, no singletons, with the top ten taking roughly 1.2%. The specimen was CD4+ T cells sorted from a lymph node. These receptors came from a C3H/HeJ mouse with alopecia areata. The MHC haplotype of the strain is H2-k.

This clone has more than one count but fewer than ten. All gene names here are mouse names. Other nucleotide sequences in the sample specify the same CDR3. CDR3 sequence reads: CTCSALGQINTGQLYF. The CDR3 bases that were read are TGCACCTGCAGTGCATTAGGACAGATAAACACCGGG. V usage is TRBV1 and J usage is TRBJ2-2; tentatively, D is TRBD1 (6 bases). The CDR3 end falls 4 residues outside the read, so it is completed with the germline J gene. Germline V gives CDR1 NSQYPW, CDR2 LRSPGD (reference sequence). This CDR3 region has 16 residues. The V gene lost 2 bases and the J gene lost 1 base, with 11 bases spanning the gap.

This clone was detected only a few times. The germline and genes are mouse ones. Other DNA sequences in the same sample also yield this CDR3. Partial CDR3 DNA: TGCACCTGCAGTGCAGAGAGACTGGGGGGTTAT. It is translated as CTCSAERLGGY. The whole CDR3 protein is CTCSAERLGGYEQYF. This chain links TRBV1 with TRBJ2-7, with 10 bases lining up with TRBD2. The read terminates 4 residues before the CDR3 end, so the remaining end is supplied by the germline J gene. The CDR3 sequence is 15 residues long. In germline, CDR1 is NSQYPW, CDR2 LRSPGD (reference sequence). Supplemented by reference TRBV1 and TRBJ2-7, the full variable domain reads VTLLEQNPRWRLVPRGQAVNLRCILKNSQYPWMSWYQQDLQKQLQWLFTLRSPGDKEVKSLPGADYLATRVTDTELRLQVANMSQGRTLYCTCSAERLGGYEQYFGPGTRLTVL.

This clone was seen only a few times. Gene names are mouse gene names. The sequenced fragment ends 4 residues before the CDR3 boundary, so the rest is inferred from the germline J gene. The chain is built from TRBV17 and TRBJ2-2; 9 nucleotides line up with TRBD2. Germline assignment: CDR1 MNHDT and CDR2 YYDKIL. The CDR3 spans 16 residues. Germline trimming cut 3 bases from V and 4 bases from J; bases unmatched to any gene: 6. The covered CDR3 bases are TGTGCTAGCAGTAGTTTTGGGGGGGCGGCCACCGGG. Translated, it gives CASSSFGGAATG. The entire CDR3 reads CASSSFGGAATGQLYF.

This clone was found a few times. All gene names here are mouse names. Read coverage stops 4 residues before the CDR3 terminus; the germline J gene supplies the remainder. This chain links TRBV13-3 with TRBJ2-2; 9 bases align to TRBD1. The V and J ends lost 7 bases and 3 bases, in that order; junction bases with no gene match: 4. The CDR3 sequence is 14 residues long. Germline CDR1 and CDR2: NNHDY and SYVADS. CDR3 sequence reads: CASGDRDDTGQLYF. Incomplete CDR3 DNA: TGTGCCAGCGGGGACAGGGATGACACCGGG.

This clone was recorded a few times. These gene names are mouse names. CDR3 DNA (partial): TGTGCCAGCAGCCAAGAGACTGGGTTCCATGCT. Translation: CASSQETGFHA. The CDR3 in full is CASSQETGFHAEQFF. The J gene is TRBJ2-1, the V gene TRBV5; 7 positions agree with TRBD2. The observed sequence ends 4 residues before the CDR3 terminus, with the missing tail filled in from the germline J gene. In germline, CDR1 is LGHNA, CDR2 YNLKQL (reference sequence). There are 15 residues in the CDR3. J gave up 5 bases and V 0 bases, and 4 bases lay outside the gene matches.

There are a few counts of this clone. Genes and germline are mouse. The part of the CDR3 DNA that was read is TGCACCTGCAGTTGGGACTGGGGGGCCTATGCT. This codes for CTCSWDWGAYA. The entire CDR3 sequence reads CTCSWDWGAYAEQFF. The chain carries TRBV1 and TRBJ2-1, with TRBD2 identical over 12 bases. The read ends 4 residues early relative to the CDR3; the germline J gene fills the gap. V lost 5 bases to trimming and J lost 3 bases; unmatched junction nucleotides: 2. The CDR3 totals 15 residues. Germline V gene data show CDR1 as NSQYPW and CDR2 as LRSPGD (reference sequence).

Worth noting for this clone: The listed genes are named as in mouse. The CDR3 extends 4 residues past the end of the read, so its final part is completed from the germline J gene. Other DNA sequences in the sample encode the same CDR3. This chain uses TRBV13-2 with TRBJ2-7; 9 nucleotides match TRBD1. The CDR3 length is 13 residues. Germline-derived CDR1 and CDR2 are NNHNN and SYGAGS (reference sequence). The sequenced CDR3 bases are TGTGCCAGCGGTGAGGGGACAGGGTAT. Residues: CASGEGTGY. In full, the CDR3 reads CASGEGTGYEQYF.

This clone was seen a handful of times. The listed genes are named as in mouse. The read stops 4 residues short of the end of the CDR3; the missing end is completed from the germline J gene. This sample also contains other DNA sequences that code for the same CDR3. J is TRBJ2-3 and V is TRBV1; weak D call: TRBD1 (5 bases). Germline V gene data show CDR1 as NSQYPW and CDR2 as LRSPGD (reference sequence). The CDR3 consists of 15 residues. Trimming pared 1 base from V and 0 bases from J, leaving 8 bases between. CDR3 sequence reads: CTCSAAGSSAETLYF. Incomplete CDR3 DNA: TGCACCTGCAGTGCAGCAGGGTCTAGTGCAGAA. The variable domain in full, completed from reference TRBV1 and TRBJ2-3, reads VTLLEQNPRWRLVPRGQAVNLRCILKNSQYPWMSWYQQDLQKQLQWLFTLRSPGDKEVKSLPGADYLATRVTDTELRLQVANMSQGRTLYCTCSAAGSSAETLYFGSGTRLTVL.

About this clone itself: Gene labels here are mouse ones. The read terminates 4 residues ahead of where the CDR3 ends, so the germline J gene completes it. The sample contains more than one DNA sequence encoding this CDR3. V usage is TRBV5 and J usage is TRBJ2-5; 9 bases are a match to TRBD2. The CDR3 sequence is 15 residues long. The V gene's germline CDR1 is LGHNA and CDR2 YNLKQL (reference sequence). CDR3 sequence: CASSQDLGGRDTQYF. The sequenced part of the CDR3 DNA is TGTGCCAGCAGCCAAGATTTGGGGGGGCGAGAC.

Comment on this clone: These gene names are mouse names. The CDR3 end lies 4 residues beyond the end of the read and is filled in from the germline J gene. This sequence joins TRBV5 and TRBJ2-7, with 8 bases identical to TRBD2. Germline CDR1 and CDR2: LGHNA and YNLKQL (reference sequence). The CDR3 sequence is 14 residues long. The part of the CDR3 DNA that was read is TGTGCCAGCAGCCAAGAACTGGGGGATTAT. Encoded protein: CASSQELGDY. The complete CDR3 reads CASSQELGDYEQYF.

Note on this clone: Germline and genes here are mouse. The CDR3 extends 3 residues past the end of the read, so its final part is completed from the germline J gene. This chain uses TRBV16 with TRBJ1-6; TRBD1 might be the D (6 bases). TRBJ1-6 is given ORF status, its function remaining uncertain. This CDR3 spans 19 amino acids. Germline CDR1 reads SGHSA; CDR2 reads FRNQAP. V was shortened by 0 bases and J by 0 bases, with 15 bases between the two germline ends. The CDR3 sequence: CASSLEPGHKISYNSPLYF. Incomplete CDR3 DNA: TGTGCAAGCAGCTTAGAACCGGGACACAAAATTTCCTATAATTCGCCC.

This clone came up a few times. Gene names denote mouse genes. The read finishes 4 residues shy of the CDR3 end, and the germline J gene is used to complete it. The chain employs TRBV13-3 and TRBJ2-1, with TRBD2 matching over 8 bases. Germline V gene lookup returns CDR1 NNHDY and CDR2 SYVADS. CDR3 length: 13 residues. The CDR3 reads CASSEPGGAEQFF. CDR3 DNA, as far as it was read: TGTGCCAGCAGTGAACCTGGGGGGGCT.

This clone was counted between two and nine times. Each gene name is a mouse one. The DNA ends 4 residues before the CDR3 does, and the rest of the CDR3 is filled in from the germline J gene. The rearrangement links TRBV1 to TRBJ1-2, with TRBD1 as a possible D gene (5 bases). Germline V gene sequence: CDR1 NSQYPW, CDR2 LRSPGD (reference sequence). V gave up 0 bases and J gave up 0 bases, with 11 bases separating them. This CDR3 region has 16 residues. The sequenced CDR3 bases are TGCACCTGCAGTGCAGATTACGGACAAACAAACTCC. This codes for CTCSADYGQTNS. From start to end, the CDR3 is CTCSADYGQTNSDYTF.

On this clone itself: Germline and genes: mouse. The CDR3 goes on 3 residues after the read ends, and that part is filled in from the germline J gene. The chain couples TRBV5 to TRBJ1-6; 11 bases align to TRBD1. TRBJ1-6 is an open reading frame, and its role is uncertain. Germline lookup yields CDR1 LGHNA and CDR2 YNLKQL (reference sequence). This CDR3 is built from 19 residues. The ends lost 0 bases at V and 3 bases at J; junction bases unmatched: 7. The sequenced CDR3 bases are TGTGCCAGCAGCCAAGATACGGGGACAGGGGGTCTCTATAATTCGCCC. Translated: CASSQDTGTGGLYNSP. The whole CDR3 protein reads CASSQDTGTGGLYNSPLYF.